The 25 T cell receptor beta chains below all came from one sample that was sequenced in a study of a mutant IDH1 vaccine in newly diagnosed glioma. As for time point: week 5, during vaccination. With topical imiquimod, each dose of the vaccine consisted of 300 ug of mutant IDH1 20-mer peptide. Assay used: immunoSEQ multiplex PCR; TCRdb lists only in-frame clones, some missing. Altogether some 51,000 clones are present, around four fifths being singletons, with the ten largest covering around 5.3%. The antigens for these receptors are not known. The source material was PBMCs, sampled from a glioma patient whose treatment included an IDH1 peptide vaccine. These TCRs come from a man between 45 and 60 years old with glioma.

This chain connects TRBV2 to TRBJ1-2, with a tentative D call TRBD1 (6 bases). The ends were cut back, 8 bases at V and 14 bases at J, with 18 bases in the middle. The CDR3 spans 11 residues. Germline V gene data show CDR1 as SNHLY and CDR2 as FYNNEI. Here the CDR3 DNA reads TGTGCCAGCCAGAAGGAACAGGGCCATACCTTC. This codes for CASQKEQGHTF. Supplemented by reference TRBV2 and TRBJ1-2, the full variable domain reads EPEVTQTPSHQVTQMGQEVILRCVPISNHLYFYWYRQILGQKVEFLVSFYNNEISEKSEIFDDQFSVERPDGSNFTLKIRSTKLEDSAMYFCASQKEQGHTFGSGTRLTVV.

The chain carries TRBV7-2 and TRBJ2-1, with 11 bases identical to TRBD2. The CDR3 is 15 amino acids. In germline, CDR1 is SGHTA, CDR2 FQGNSA. The J segment lost 4 bases and the V segment lost 4 bases, leaving 3 bases of the junction unmatched. The CDR3 reads CASSSSGGSYNEQFF. In nucleotides, the CDR3 is TGTGCCAGCAGCTCTAGCGGGGGGAGTTACAATGAGCAGTTCTTC.

The chain recombines TRBV14 with TRBJ1-2; D uncertain. CDR3 length: 17 amino acids. The V end was cut by 4 bases, the J end by 5 bases, with 23 bases between. Germline values: CDR1 SGHDN, CDR2 FVKESK. The CDR3 region is CASSLTSGIAGRYGYTF. In DNA form, the CDR3 reads TGTGCCAGCAGCCTTACCTCTGGCATCGCAGGACGTTATGGCTACACCTTC. Full variable domain (missing parts from reference TRBV14 and TRBJ1-2): EAGVTQFPSHSVIEKGQTVTLRCDPISGHDNLYWYRRVMGKEIKFLLHFVKESKQDESGMPNNRFLAERTGGTYSTLKVQPAELEDSGVYFCASSLTSGIAGRYGYTFGSGTRLTVV.

The rearrangement joins TRBV18 to TRBJ1-3; D unclear. Per germline, CDR1 KGHSH and CDR2 LQKENI. V was trimmed by 9 bases and J by 0 bases, leaving 6 bases between them. The CDR3 has 12 residues. In DNA form, the CDR3 reads TGTGCCAGTTTTTCCTCTGGAAACACCATATATTTT. Protein: CASFSSGNTIYF.

This chain uses TRBV9 with TRBJ2-1, with TRBD2 matching 8 bases. The CDR3 sequence is 17 residues long. V dropped 0 bases and J dropped 6; count of bases not matched to a gene: 11. From germline, CDR1 is SGDLS and CDR2 YYNGEE. This CDR3 reads CASSVDLGRGAINEQFF. For the CDR3, the DNA is TGTGCCAGCAGCGTAGATCTAGGGCGGGGGGCTATCAATGAGCAGTTCTTC.

This chain links TRBV7-6 with TRBJ1-5, with D unresolved. This CDR3 has 13 amino acids. V was clipped by 3 bases and J by 5 bases, with 8 bases between them. Germline CDR1 and CDR2: SGHVS and FNYEAQ. The CDR3 region is CASSLSEDQPQHF. In DNA form, the CDR3 reads TGTGCCAGCAGCTTGAGTGAGGATCAGCCCCAGCATTTT.

The chain employs TRBV5-4 and TRBJ2-7, with D possibly matching TRBD1 (6 bases). The V and J ends lost 0 bases and 0 bases respectively, with 10 bases between them. In germline, CDR1 is SGHNT, CDR2 YYREEE (reference sequence). The CDR3 length is 15 residues. The CDR3 DNA reads TGTGCCAGCAGCTTGGAGGGGACACGCTCCTACGAGCAGTACTTC. It specifies CASSLEGTRSYEQYF. The complete variable domain, with remaining parts taken from reference TRBV5-4 and TRBJ2-7, reads ETGVTQSPTHLIKTRGQQVTLRCSSQSGHNTVSWYQQALGQGPQFIFQYYREEENGRGNFPPRFSGLQFPNYSSELNVNALELDDSALYLCASSLEGTRSYEQYFGPGTRLTVT.

This clone was recorded once. The chain employs TRBV19 and TRBJ2-1; TRBD1 agrees at 9 bases. The germline V gene has CDR1 LNHDA and CDR2 SQIVND (reference sequence). Trimming removed 1 base from V and 3 bases from J; junction bases left unmatched: 7. The CDR3 consists of 17 residues. The CDR3 reads CASSIAGQGVLYNEQFF. CDR3 nucleotides: TGTGCCAGTAGTATAGCGGGACAGGGCGTCCTCTACAATGAGCAGTTCTTC.

The chain couples TRBV4-2 to TRBJ2-7, with D hard to call. Germline V CDR1 and CDR2: LGHNA, YNFKEQ. Trimming shortened V by 0 bases and J by 0 bases, and 9 bases separated the two germline ends. The CDR3 covers 15 residues. CDR3 region: CASSQDQFGSYEQYF. CDR3 DNA: TGTGCCAGCAGCCAAGATCAGTTTGGCTCCTACGAGCAGTACTTC.

The chain combines TRBV30 with TRBJ1-1; D gene ambiguous. Germline assignment: CDR1 GTSNPN and CDR2 SVGIG (reference sequence). Trimming pared 8 bases from V and 4 bases from J, leaving 20 bases between. The CDR3 is 14 amino acids. CDR3: CAHGGRTKGTEAFF. Written as DNA, the CDR3 is TGTGCCCATGGAGGAAGGACTAAGGGCACTGAAGCTTTCTTT.

V gene TRBV27 combines with J gene TRBJ2-5; 8 nucleotides agree with TRBD2. V trimming: 5 bases; J trimming: 1 base; junction bases outside the gene matches: 12. The CDR3 sequence is 17 residues long. From germline, CDR1 is MNHEY and CDR2 SMNVEV (reference sequence). The CDR3 protein is CASSRRGGLVVQETQYF. CDR3 coding DNA: TGTGCCAGCAGTAGAAGGGGGGGACTAGTTGTCCAAGAGACCCAGTACTTC.

The chain couples TRBV20-1 to TRBJ1-5; TRBD1 aligns across 8 bases. Germline loops: CDR1 DFQATT, CDR2 SNEGSKA (reference sequence). There are 11 residues in the CDR3. With 6 bases clipped from V and 6 bases from J, the junction kept 1 base outside the gene matches. The CDR3 bases are TGCAGTGCCCAGGGGGCTCAGCCCCAGCATTTT. This encodes CSAQGAQPQHF.

Points on this clone: Within the sample, other DNA sequences also encode this same CDR3. The chain uses TRBV19 and TRBJ1-2; no firm D call. Trimming left V 7 bases short and J 1 base short, with 7 bases between. Per the germline V gene, CDR1 is LNHDA and CDR2 is SQIVND (reference sequence). The CDR3 totals 12 residues. The CDR3 reads CASTAYNYGYTF. DNA for the CDR3: TGTGCCAGTACCGCCTATAACTATGGCTACACCTTC. Full variable domain (missing parts from reference TRBV19 and TRBJ1-2): DGGITQSPKYLFRKEGQNVTLSCEQNLNHDAMYWYRQDPGQGLRLIYYSQIVNDFQKGDIAEGYSVSREKKESFPLTVTSAQKNPTAFYLCASTAYNYGYTFGSGTRLTVV.

The chain is built from TRBV7-8 and TRBJ1-5; a possible D gene is TRBD1 (5 bases). V was cut by 1 base and J by 5 bases, with 9 bases left in between. From germline, CDR1 is SGHVS and CDR2 FQNEAQ. This CDR3 comprises 14 residues. The CDR3 loop reads CASSLVWGDQPQHF. CDR3 bases: TGTGCCAGCAGCTTAGTGTGGGGGGATCAGCCCCAGCATTTT. The full variable domain, its missing parts supplied by reference TRBV7-8 and TRBJ1-5, is GAGVSQSPRYKVAKRGQDVALRCDPISGHVSLFWYQQALGQGPEFLTYFQNEAQLDKSGLPSDRFFAERPEGSVSTLKIQRTQQEDSAVYLCASSLVWGDQPQHFGDGTRLSIL.

This clone was seen a handful of times. The V gene is TRBV14, the J gene TRBJ1-5; D possibly corresponds to TRBD1 (6 bases). CDR1 and CDR2 (germline): SGHDN, FVKESK. The CDR3 has 14 amino acids. V lost 8 bases and J lost 1, with 12 bases in between. The CDR3 DNA reads TGTGCCAGCCCCGAGGGGGGGAGCAATCAGCCCCAGCATTTT. Translated: CASPEGGSNQPQHF.

The V and J genes are TRBV4-1 and TRBJ2-5; D gene uncertain. This CDR3 region has 13 residues. The germline CDR1 and CDR2 sequences are MGHRA and YSYEKL. Trimming pared 1 base from V and 3 bases from J, leaving 6 bases between. As DNA, the CDR3 is TGCGCCAGCAGCCAAGGTCAGGAAGAGACCCAGTACTTC. This translates into CASSQGQEETQYF.

The chain combines TRBV9 with TRBJ2-2, with 8 bases matching TRBD1. Germline V CDR1 and CDR2: SGDLS, YYNGEE. J gave up 5 bases and V 4 bases, and 7 bases lay outside the gene matches. This CDR3 has 15 residues. CDR3 amino acids: CASSYPGGTTGELFF. The CDR3 DNA reads TGTGCCAGCAGCTATCCAGGGGGCACAACCGGGGAGCTGTTTTTT. Using reference TRBV9 and TRBJ2-2 for the parts outside the CDR3, the full variable domain is DSGVTQTPKHLITATGQRVTLRCSPRSGDLSVYWYQQSLDQGLQFLIQYYNGEERAKGNILERFSAQQFPDLHSELNLSSLELGDSALYFCASSYPGGTTGELFFGEGSRLTVL.

The V and J genes are TRBV30 and TRBJ2-3; no clear D gene. The length of the CDR3 is 11 residues. V lost 8 bases and J lost 2, with 8 bases in between. Germline V lookup: CDR1 GTSNPN, CDR2 SVGIG (reference sequence). For the CDR3, the DNA is TGTGCCGTGGGCCCCACAGATACGCAGTATTTT. It encodes CAVGPTDTQYF. Full variable domain (outside the CDR3, taken from reference TRBV30 and TRBJ2-3): SQTIHQWPATLVQPVGSPLSLECTVEGTSNPNLYWYRQAAGRGLQLLFYSVGIGQISSEVPQNLSASRPQDRQFILSSKKLLLSDSGFYLCAVGPTDTQYFGPGTRLTVL.

The rearrangement joins TRBV11-2 to TRBJ2-7, with D possibly being TRBD1 or TRBD2 (5 bases each). The germline CDR1 and CDR2 sequences are SGHAT and FQNNGV. This CDR3 contains 15 residues. V lost 3 bases and J 6 bases, leaving 18 bases between the germline ends. The CDR3 nucleotides are TGTGCCAGCAGCTTGAGGGGTTTGCCGGTCGGCGAGCAGTACTTC. Its translation is CASSLRGLPVGEQYF.

The chain combines TRBV9 with TRBJ1-3; 9 positions agree with TRBD1. Germline V gene data show CDR1 as SGDLS and CDR2 as YYNGEE. Germline trimming cut 4 bases from V and 0 bases from J; bases unmatched to any gene: 8. The CDR3 has 17 residues. The CDR3 DNA reads TGTGCCAGCAGCACCCGGGACAGGGATGTCTCTGGAAACACCATATATTTT. Translated: CASSTRDRDVSGNTIYF.

The chain carries TRBV5-5 and TRBJ1-1; D ambiguous. The V end lost 1 base, the J end lost 2 bases, and 6 bases lay between the germline ends. From germline, CDR1 is SGHKS and CDR2 YYEKEE (reference sequence). The CDR3 runs to 13 residues. CDR3 sequence: CASSLPSNTEAFF. The CDR3 nucleotides read TGTGCCAGCAGCTTGCCCAGCAACACTGAAGCTTTCTTT.

The rearrangement joins TRBV6-6 to TRBJ2-6; a weak D match, TRBD2 (5 bases). Trimming took 6 bases from V and 2 from J, leaving 11 bases between them. The germline V gene has CDR1 MNHNY and CDR2 SVGAGI (reference sequence). This CDR3 is 15 amino acids long. The CDR3 is CASRGRRAGANVLTF. The DNA for the CDR3 is TGTGCCAGCAGGGGCCGGCGGGCTGGGGCCAACGTCCTGACTTTC.

Details on this clone: The sample contains more than one DNA sequence encoding this CDR3. The V and J genes are TRBV9 and TRBJ2-5, with D unresolved. Trimming removed 0 bases at V and 0 bases at J, with 0 bases between. The CDR3 spans 12 residues. Germline V gene data show CDR1 as SGDLS and CDR2 as YYNGEE. The CDR3: CASSVDQETQYF. CDR3 nucleotide sequence: TGTGCCAGCAGCGTAGACCAAGAGACCCAGTACTTC.

CDR3: CAFKFGDQGAGNTIYF. CDR3 in DNA: TGTGCCTTCAAGTTCGGCGACCAGGGCGCTGGAAACACCATATATTTT. The V and J genes are TRBV25-1 and TRBJ1-3, with TRBD1 as a possible D gene (5 bases). Germline lookup yields CDR1 MGHDK and CDR2 SYGVNS. The V and J ends lost 11 bases and 2 bases respectively, with 22 bases between them. The CDR3 sequence is 16 residues long.

The chain joins TRBV28 to TRBJ2-7; perhaps TRBD2 as D (5 bases). Germline V gives CDR1 MDHEN, CDR2 SYDVKM. V was pared by 11 bases and J by 0 bases, with 14 bases between. This CDR3 comprises 13 residues. The CDR3 DNA sequence: TGTGCCCCCGACGGACGGGGCTCCTACGAGCAGTACTTC. Protein: CAPDGRGSYEQYF.